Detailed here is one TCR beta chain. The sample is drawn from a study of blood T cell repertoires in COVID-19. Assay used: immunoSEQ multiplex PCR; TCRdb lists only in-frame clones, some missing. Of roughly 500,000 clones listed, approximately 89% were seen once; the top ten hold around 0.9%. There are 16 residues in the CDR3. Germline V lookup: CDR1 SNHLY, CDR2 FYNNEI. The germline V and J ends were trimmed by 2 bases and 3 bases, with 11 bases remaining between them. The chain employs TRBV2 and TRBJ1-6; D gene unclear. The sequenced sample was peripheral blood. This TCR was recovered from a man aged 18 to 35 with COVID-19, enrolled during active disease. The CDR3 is CASSERSGNYNSPLHF. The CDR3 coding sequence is TGTGCCAGCAGTGAACGCTCGGGGAACTATAATTCACCCCTCCACTTT.